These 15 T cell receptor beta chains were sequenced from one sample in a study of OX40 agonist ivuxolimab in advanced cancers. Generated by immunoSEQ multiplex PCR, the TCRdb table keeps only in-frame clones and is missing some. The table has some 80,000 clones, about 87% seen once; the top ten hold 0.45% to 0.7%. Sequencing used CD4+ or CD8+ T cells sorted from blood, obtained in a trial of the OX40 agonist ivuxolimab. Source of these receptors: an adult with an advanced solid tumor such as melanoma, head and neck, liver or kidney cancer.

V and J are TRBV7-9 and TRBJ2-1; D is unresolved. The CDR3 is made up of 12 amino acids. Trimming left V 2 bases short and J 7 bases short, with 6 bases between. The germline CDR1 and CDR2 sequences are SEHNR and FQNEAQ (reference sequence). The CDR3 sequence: CASSLWGNEQFF. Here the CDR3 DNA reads TGTGCCAGCAGCTTATGGGGAAATGAGCAGTTCTTC.

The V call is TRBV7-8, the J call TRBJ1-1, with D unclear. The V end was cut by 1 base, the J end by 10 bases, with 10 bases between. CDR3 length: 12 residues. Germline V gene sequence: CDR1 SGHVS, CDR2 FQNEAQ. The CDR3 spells CASSLVGKGAFF. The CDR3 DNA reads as TGTGCCAGCAGCTTAGTAGGCAAGGGAGCTTTCTTT.

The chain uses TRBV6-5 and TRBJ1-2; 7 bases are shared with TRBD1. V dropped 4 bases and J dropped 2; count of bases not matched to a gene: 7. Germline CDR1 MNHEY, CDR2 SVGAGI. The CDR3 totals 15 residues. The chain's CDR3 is CASSSPGQTNYGYTF. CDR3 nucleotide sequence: TGTGCCAGCAGTTCTCCGGGACAGACGAACTATGGCTACACCTTC.

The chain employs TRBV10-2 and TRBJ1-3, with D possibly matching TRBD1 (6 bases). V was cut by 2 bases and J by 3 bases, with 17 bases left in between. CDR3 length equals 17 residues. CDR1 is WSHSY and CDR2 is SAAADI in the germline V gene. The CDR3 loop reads CASSEQPTGVYGNTIYF. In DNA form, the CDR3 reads TGCGCCAGCAGTGAGCAGCCGACAGGTGTATATGGAAACACCATATATTTT.

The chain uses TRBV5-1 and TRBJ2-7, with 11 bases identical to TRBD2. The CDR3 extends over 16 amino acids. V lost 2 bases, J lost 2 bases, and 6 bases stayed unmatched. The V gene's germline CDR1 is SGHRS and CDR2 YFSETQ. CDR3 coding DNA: TGCGCCAGCAGCTTTTCTAGCGGGGGGTCAACCTACGAGCAGTACTTC. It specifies CASSFSSGGSTYEQYF.

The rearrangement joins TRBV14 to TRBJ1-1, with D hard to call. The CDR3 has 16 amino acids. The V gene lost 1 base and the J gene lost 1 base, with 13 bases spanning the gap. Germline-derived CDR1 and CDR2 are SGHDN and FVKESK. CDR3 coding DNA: TGTGCCAGCAGCCAAGTGAACGAGGGCCGGAACACTGAAGCTTTCTTT. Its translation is CASSQVNEGRNTEAFF.

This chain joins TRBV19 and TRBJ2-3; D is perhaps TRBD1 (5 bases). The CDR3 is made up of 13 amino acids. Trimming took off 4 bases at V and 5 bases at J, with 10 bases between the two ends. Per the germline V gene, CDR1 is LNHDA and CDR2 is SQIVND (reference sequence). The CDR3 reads CASSSRDGDTQYF. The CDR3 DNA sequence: TGTGCCAGTAGTAGCAGGGATGGAGATACGCAGTATTTT. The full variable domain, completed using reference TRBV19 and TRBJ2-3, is DGGITQSPKYLFRKEGQNVTLSCEQNLNHDAMYWYRQDPGQGLRLIYYSQIVNDFQKGDIAEGYSVSREKKESFPLTVTSAQKNPTAFYLCASSSRDGDTQYFGPGTRLTVL.

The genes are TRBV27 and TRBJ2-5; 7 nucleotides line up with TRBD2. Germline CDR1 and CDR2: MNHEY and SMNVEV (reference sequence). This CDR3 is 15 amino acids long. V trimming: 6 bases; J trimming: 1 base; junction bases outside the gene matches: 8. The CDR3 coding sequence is TGTGCCAGCAGCCAATTGGGGACTACCCAAGAGACCCAGTACTTC. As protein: CASSQLGTTQETQYF.

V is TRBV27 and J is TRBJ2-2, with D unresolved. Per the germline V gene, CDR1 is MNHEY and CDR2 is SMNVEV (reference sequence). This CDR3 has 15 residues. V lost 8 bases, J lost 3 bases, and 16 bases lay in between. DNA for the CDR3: TGTGCCAGCCGTATGACCTTCAGGTACACCGGGGAGCTGTTTTTT. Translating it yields CASRMTFRYTGELFF.

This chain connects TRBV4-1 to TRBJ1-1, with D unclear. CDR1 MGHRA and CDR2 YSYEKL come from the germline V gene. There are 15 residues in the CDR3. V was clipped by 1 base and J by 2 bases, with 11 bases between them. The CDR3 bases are TGCGCCAGCAGCCAAGTTGGGTCCCTTAACACTGAAGCTTTCTTT. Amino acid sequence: CASSQVGSLNTEAFF.

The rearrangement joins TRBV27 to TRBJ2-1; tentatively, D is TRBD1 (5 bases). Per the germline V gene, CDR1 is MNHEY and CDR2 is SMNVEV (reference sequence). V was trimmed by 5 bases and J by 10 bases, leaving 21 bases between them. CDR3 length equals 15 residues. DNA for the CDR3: TGTGCCAGCAGTAAGGTAACACTTAGGGGTGGAGAGCAGTTCTTC. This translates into CASSKVTLRGGEQFF.

The CDR3: CASSYTPQGREGYTF. CDR3 in DNA: TGTGCCAGCAGTTACACCCCACAGGGACGTGAAGGCTACACCTTC. The chain carries TRBV6-6 and TRBJ1-2; D perhaps matches TRBD1 (6 bases). V was shortened by 2 bases and J by 8 bases, with 18 bases between the two germline ends. This CDR3 contains 15 residues. Germline CDR1 reads MNHNY; CDR2 reads SVGAGI (reference sequence).

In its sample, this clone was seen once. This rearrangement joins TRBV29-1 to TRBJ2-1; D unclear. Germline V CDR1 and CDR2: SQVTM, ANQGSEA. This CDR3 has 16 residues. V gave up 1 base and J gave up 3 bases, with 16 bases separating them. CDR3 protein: CSVEVVRIAYYNEQFF. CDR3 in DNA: TGCAGCGTTGAAGTGGTCAGGATCGCGTACTACAATGAGCAGTTCTTC.

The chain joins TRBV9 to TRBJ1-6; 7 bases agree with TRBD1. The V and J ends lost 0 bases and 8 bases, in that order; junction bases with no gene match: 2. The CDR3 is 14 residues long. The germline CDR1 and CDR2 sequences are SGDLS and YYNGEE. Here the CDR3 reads CASSVAGTDSPLHF. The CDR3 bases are TGTGCCAGCAGCGTAGCTGGGACAGATTCACCCCTCCACTTT.

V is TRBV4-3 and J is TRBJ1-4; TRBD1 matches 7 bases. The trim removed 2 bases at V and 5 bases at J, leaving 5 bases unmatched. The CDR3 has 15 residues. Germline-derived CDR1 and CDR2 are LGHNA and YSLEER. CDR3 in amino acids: CASSQFGTVNEKLFF. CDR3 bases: TGCGCCAGCAGCCAATTCGGGACAGTCAATGAAAAACTGTTTTTT.